These 22 T cell receptor beta chains share one sample of origin, sequenced in a study of blood T cell repertoires in COVID-19. Sequenced by immunoSEQ multiplex PCR; TCRdb stores in-frame clones only, minus some. This repertoire shows around 60,000 clones, approximately 90% found once; its top ten account for 3.9%. The sample was peripheral blood. The receptors derive from a human donor in a cohort sampled during active COVID-19.

The chain employs TRBV5-1 and TRBJ1-1; no definite D call. CDR1 and CDR2 from the germline V gene are SGHRS and YFSETQ. The CDR3 contains 13 residues. The V end was cut by 4 bases, the J end by 0 bases, with 7 bases between. This chain's CDR3 is CASSRAVNTEAFF. The CDR3 nucleotides are TGCGCCAGCAGCCGCGCCGTGAACACTGAAGCTTTCTTT. The variable domain in full, with the rest retrieved from reference TRBV5-1 and TRBJ1-1, is KAGVTQTPRYLIKTRGQQVTLSCSPISGHRSVSWYQQTPGQGLQFLFEYFSETQRNKGNFPGRFSGRQFSNSRSEMNVSTLELGDSALYLCASSRAVNTEAFFGQGTRLTVV.

J is TRBJ2-5 and V is TRBV7-2; 8 nucleotides align to TRBD1. The CDR3 totals 15 residues. From germline, CDR1 is SGHTA and CDR2 FQGNSA. V lost 5 bases and J lost 4; bases outside the gene matches: 9. The CDR3 bases are TGTGCCAGCAGCCCCCTGTCAGGGGGCGCAGAGACCCAGTACTTC. It encodes CASSPLSGGAETQYF. Full variable domain (missing parts from reference TRBV7-2 and TRBJ2-5): GAGVSQSPSNKVTEKGKDVELRCDPISGHTALYWYRQSLGQGLEFLIYFQGNSAPDKSGLPSDRFSAERTGGSVSTLTIQRTQQEDSAVYLCASSPLSGGAETQYFGPGTRLLVL.

This chain connects TRBV9 to TRBJ1-4; D gene unclear. The germline V gene encodes CDR1 SGDLS and CDR2 YYNGEE. Trimming cost V 2 bases and J 7 bases, with 12 bases left between them. This CDR3 region has 14 residues. The CDR3 DNA reads TGTGCCAGCAGCGTGGGAGGTGGAGGTGAAAAACTGTTTTTT. Translating gives CASSVGGGGEKLFF.

The gene calls are TRBV5-1 and TRBJ1-4; TRBD1 agrees at 7 bases. CDR1 is SGHRS, CDR2 YFSETQ, per germline. The J segment lost 6 bases and the V segment lost 0 bases, leaving 5 bases of the junction unmatched. The CDR3 consists of 15 residues. The CDR3 DNA follows: TGCGCCAGCAGCTTGGAAGGGGGCCTAGATGAAAAACTGTTTTTT. Encoded protein: CASSLEGGLDEKLFF.

This chain joins TRBV2 and TRBJ2-1, with 8 bases fitting TRBD2. The trim removed 7 bases at V and 9 bases at J, leaving 8 bases unmatched. Germline lookup yields CDR1 SNHLY and CDR2 FYNNEI. This CDR3 is built from 13 residues. This chain's CDR3 is CASKGLGSGEQFF. As DNA, the CDR3 is TGTGCCAGCAAGGGACTAGGGTCGGGTGAGCAGTTCTTC.

The rearrangement joins TRBV27 to TRBJ2-7; TRBD1 might be the D (6 bases). Between the trimmed V and J ends, which lost 5 bases and 3 bases, there was a span of 14 bases. Germline V gene sequence: CDR1 MNHEY, CDR2 SMNVEV (reference sequence). There are 14 residues in the CDR3. CDR3 nucleotides: TGTGCCAGCAGTCTCCTTACAGGGAGCTACGAGCAGTACTTC. This sequence encodes CASSLLTGSYEQYF.

V and J are TRBV27 and TRBJ2-7; 13 bases map to TRBD2. With 6 bases clipped from V and 5 bases from J, the junction kept 19 bases outside the gene matches. The germline V gene has CDR1 MNHEY and CDR2 SMNVEV (reference sequence). This CDR3 region has 19 residues. The CDR3 loop reads CASRLIGLAGDLSNDEQYF. In nucleotides, the CDR3 is TGTGCCAGCAGACTGATAGGACTAGCGGGAGACCTTTCGAACGACGAGCAGTACTTC.

V usage is TRBV5-6 and J usage is TRBJ1-2; weak D call: TRBD1 (5 bases). Trimming shortened V by 0 bases and J by 8 bases, and 14 bases separated the two germline ends. This CDR3 is built from 14 residues. From germline, CDR1 is SGHDT and CDR2 YYEEEE. CDR3 loop: CASSLADWGWGYTF. The CDR3, as DNA: TGTGCCAGCAGCTTGGCCGATTGGGGCTGGGGCTACACCTTC.

The chain recombines TRBV29-1 with TRBJ2-7; perhaps TRBD1 as D (7 bases). V lost 7 bases and J lost 3, with 16 bases in between. The CDR3 is made up of 13 amino acids. CDR1 and CDR2 (germline): SQVTM, ANQGSEA. The CDR3 bases are TGCAGCGCCTCAGGGGGAGGTTTCTACGAGCAGTACTTC. It is translated as CSASGGGFYEQYF.

The rearrangement joins TRBV3-1 (or the pseudogene TRBV3-2) to TRBJ1-2; possibly TRBD1 for D (5 bases). Germline loops: CDR1 LGHDT, CDR2 YNNKEL (reference sequence). The length of the CDR3 is 13 residues. Trimming stripped 8 bases from V and 4 bases from J, with 14 bases between. DNA of the CDR3: TGTGCCAGCTCGGGGGACGGATTCTATGGCTACACCTTC. This sequence encodes CASSGDGFYGYTF.

J is TRBJ2-2 and V is TRBV24-1; 7 bases map to TRBD1. After removal of 4 bases from V and 3 bases from J, the junction contained 7 bases not matched to a gene. The CDR3 is made up of 16 amino acids. CDR1 is KGHDR and CDR2 is SFDVKD in the germline V gene. The CDR3 DNA reads TGTGCCACCAGTGACCGCAGACAGGGACACACCGGGGAGCTGTTTTTT. This codes for CATSDRRQGHTGELFF.

The J gene is TRBJ2-7, the V gene TRBV20-1; weak D call: TRBD1 (5 bases). V gave up 5 bases and J gave up 6 bases, with 11 bases separating them. CDR1 is DFQATT and CDR2 is SNEGSKA in the germline V gene (reference sequence). The CDR3 spans 11 residues. DNA of the CDR3: TGCAGTGCTGGGCCAGGGATCGAGCAGTACTTC. Translation gives CSAGPGIEQYF.

This chain links TRBV9 with TRBJ2-7; 9 bases match TRBD2. V shed 3 bases, J shed 2 bases, and the junction held 3 bases outside the gene matches. The germline CDR1 and CDR2 sequences are SGDLS and YYNGEE. This CDR3 has 14 amino acids. The CDR3 spells CASSEASGAYEQYF. CDR3 sequence (DNA): TGTGCCAGCAGCGAGGCTAGCGGGGCCTACGAGCAGTACTTC.

This chain joins TRBV19 and TRBJ2-1; 10 bases align to TRBD2. Germline V gene data show CDR1 as LNHDA and CDR2 as SQIVND (reference sequence). The CDR3 sequence is 15 residues long. V was clipped by 5 bases and J by 7 bases; unmatched bases: 8. This CDR3 reads CASSVSSGSPNEQFF. The DNA of the CDR3 is TGTGCCAGTAGTGTATCTAGCGGGAGTCCGAATGAGCAGTTCTTC.

The V and J genes are TRBV25-1 and TRBJ2-1; 7 bases are a match to TRBD1. Germline loops: CDR1 MGHDK, CDR2 SYGVNS. The CDR3 length is 15 residues. The trim removed 4 bases at V and 5 bases at J, leaving 8 bases unmatched. In DNA form, the CDR3 reads TGTGCCAGCAGTGCCCACAGGGGTACGAACAATGAGCAGTTCTTC. The encoded protein is CASSAHRGTNNEQFF.

This chain joins TRBV7-8 and TRBJ1-4; 11 nucleotides agree with TRBD1. The CDR3 runs 15 residues. The germline gives CDR1 SGHVS, CDR2 FQNEAQ. The V segment lost 1 base and the J segment 8 bases; nucleotides outside the gene matches: 3. CDR3 region: CASSLVGTGGEKLFF. The CDR3 DNA reads as TGTGCCAGCAGCTTAGTAGGGACAGGGGGAGAAAAACTGTTTTTT.

J is TRBJ2-3 and V is TRBV7-2; the match to TRBD1 covers 7 bases. This CDR3 region has 16 residues. Germline V gene lookup returns CDR1 SGHTA and CDR2 FQGNSA. The V gene end was trimmed by 1 base and the J gene end by 2 bases; junction bases not matched to a gene: 6. CDR3 coding DNA: TGTGCCAGCAGCTTAGGGGACAGCGGCTACACAGATACGCAGTATTTT. Translating it yields CASSLGDSGYTDTQYF.

The V and J genes are TRBV29-1 and TRBJ2-5, with D possibly matching TRBD1 (5 bases). V was pared by 3 bases and J by 7 bases, with 18 bases between. This CDR3 is 14 amino acids long. Germline loops: CDR1 SQVTM, CDR2 ANQGSEA. The CDR3 reads CSVDVGSWQGTQYF. The CDR3, as DNA: TGCAGCGTTGATGTCGGCTCCTGGCAGGGGACCCAGTACTTC.

This clone was counted a single time. The chain recombines TRBV4-3 with TRBJ1-4; D remains unclear. The germline CDR1 and CDR2 sequences are LGHNA and YSLEER. Deletions cut 4 bases from V and 4 bases from J, with 10 bases between. The CDR3 consists of 14 residues. The CDR3 sequence is CASSRTGFNEKLFF. The DNA for the CDR3 is TGCGCCAGCAGCCGAACGGGTTTTAATGAAAAACTGTTTTTT.

CDR3 bases: TGTGCCAGCAGCCAACGACAGGGTCGGAACACTGAAGCTTTCTTT. Translating gives CASSQRQGRNTEAFF. V gene TRBV28 combines with J gene TRBJ1-1, with 7 bases lining up with TRBD1. V gave up 6 bases and J gave up 1 base; unmatched junction bases: 8. There are 15 residues in the CDR3. Germline CDR1 MDHEN, CDR2 SYDVKM.

This rearrangement joins TRBV6-5 to TRBJ2-5, with TRBD1 matching 7 bases. V lost 1 base to trimming and J lost 3 bases; unmatched junction nucleotides: 8. The CDR3 spans 16 residues. Germline lookup yields CDR1 MNHEY and CDR2 SVGAGI. This CDR3 reads CASSYWGTVGKETQYF. CDR3 nucleotide sequence: TGTGCCAGCAGTTACTGGGGGACAGTGGGTAAAGAGACCCAGTACTTC.

The J gene is TRBJ2-5, the V gene TRBV5-6, with TRBD2 matching over 9 bases. CDR3 length equals 16 residues. With V trimmed by 0 bases and J by 1 base, 4 bases remained unmatched. The V gene's germline CDR1 is SGHDT and CDR2 YYEEEE. The CDR3: CASSLGGGGVQETQYF. The CDR3 region has the DNA TGTGCCAGCAGCTTGGGTGGCGGGGGGGTCCAAGAGACCCAGTACTTC.